The 16 T cell receptor beta chains below were found in one sample sequenced in a study of CD8+CD57+ T cells in acquired aplastic anemia. The study profiled TCR beta VDJ and CDR3 using genomic DNA as template. MiXCR, run by TCRdb on the reads, gives a single entry per CDR3 protein. The sample lists about 190,000 distinct CDR3 sequences, nearly 50% seen once, with around 8.8% in the top ten. Only patients with CD8+CD57+ cell expansion on flow cytometry were chosen for sequencing. The specimen sequenced was sorted CD4+, CD8+, or CD8+CD57+ T cells (not recorded which) from PBMCs. All receptors derive from a human donor with aplastic anemia.

J is TRBJ2-7 and V is TRBV20-1; 7 bases are shared with TRBD2. The length of the CDR3 is 16 residues. The V and J ends lost 1 base and 3 bases, in that order; junction bases with no gene match: 12. The germline gives CDR1 DFQATT, CDR2 SNEGSKA (reference sequence). The CDR3 loop reads CSARALRASGLYEQYF. The CDR3 DNA sequence: TGCAGTGCTAGAGCACTCCGGGCTAGCGGACTCTACGAGCAGTACTTC.

On this clonotype: This sequence may be a read error, since a much larger clone differs from it by one base. Since the CDR3 does not end with the conserved phenylalanine or tryptophan, this likely comes from a read error. CDR3 DNA sequence: TGTGCCAGCAGCCAAGGGCCGAAACAGGGGATATCCCTCCACTCT. This codes for CASSQGPKQGISLHS. V usage is TRBV5-6 and J usage is TRBJ1-6; 7 nucleotides align to TRBD1. The CDR3 covers 15 residues. Unmatched junction bases numbered 15, after V lost 4 bases and J lost 14 bases. Germline V lookup: CDR1 SGHDT, CDR2 YYEEEE.

There are many counts of this clonotype. The rearrangement uses TRBV20-1 and TRBJ2-5; the D gene is possibly TRBD1 (5 bases). Germline lookup yields CDR1 DFQATT and CDR2 SNEGSKA (reference sequence). This CDR3 has 14 amino acids. Trimming stripped 1 base from V and 2 bases from J, with 11 bases between. The CDR3 bases are TGCAGTGCTAGAGCCATGGGGCCTCAAGAGACCCAGTACTTC. Translation: CSARAMGPQETQYF.

This chain joins TRBV10-3 and TRBJ1-6, with 8 bases that match TRBD1. CDR1 is ENHRY and CDR2 is SYGVKD in the germline V gene. The J segment lost 10 bases and the V segment lost 7 bases, leaving 9 bases of the junction unmatched. This CDR3 has 14 amino acids. For the CDR3, the DNA is TGTGCCATCAATGACAGGGGAGGGGGATCACCCCTCCACTTT. Protein: CAINDRGGGSPLHF.

With respect to this clonotype: Just one base apart from a much larger clone, this may be a read error. The chain carries TRBV12-3 or TRBV12-4 and TRBJ2-7; possibly TRBD2 for D (5 bases). Trimming removed 5 bases at V and 2 bases at J, with 16 bases between. The CDR3 loop spans 15 amino acids. Here the CDR3 reads CASSQRRLGPYEQYF. DNA of the CDR3: TGTGCCAGCAGTCAGCGGCGTTTAGGGCCCTACGAGCAGTACTTC.

As for this clonotype: At one of its ends the junction is not consistent with the germline gene, which may arise from a read error. The chain uses TRBV7-6 and TRBJ2-3, with a weak D call TRBD1 (5 bases). The CDR3 covers 17 residues. Per the germline V gene, CDR1 is SGHVS and CDR2 is FNYEAQ. The CDR3 coding sequence is TGTGCCAGCAGCCCGTCCCCGGCAGATCGAGGCACAGGTACGCAGTATTTT. It is translated as CASSPSPADRGTGTQYF. Supplemented by reference TRBV7-6 and TRBJ2-3, the full variable domain reads GAGVSQSPRYKVTKRGQDVALRCDPISGHVSLYWYRQALGQGPEFLTYFNYEAQQDKSGLPNDRFSAERPEGSISTLTIQRTEQRDSAMYRCASSPSPADRGTGTQYFGPGTRLTVL.

The chain has TRBV10-1 and TRBJ1-1; D gene unclear. CDR1 is WNHNN and CDR2 is SYGVQD in the germline V gene (reference sequence). With 4 bases removed from V and 6 bases from J, the gap between germline ends came to 12 bases. This CDR3 has 13 residues. CDR3 amino acids: CASSVMGLAEAFF. CDR3 DNA: TGCGCCAGCAGTGTTATGGGCCTGGCTGAAGCTTTCTTT.

This clonotype was observed a few times. J is TRBJ1-1 and V is TRBV5-8; TRBD1 is a possible D gene (6 bases). Germline loops: CDR1 SGHTS, CDR2 YDEGEE. The ends were cut back, 6 bases at V and 0 bases at J, with 15 bases in the middle. The CDR3 consists of 15 residues. CDR3 in amino acids: CASTGRGAMNTEAFF. The CDR3 coding sequence is TGTGCCAGCACCGGGCGGGGGGCGATGAACACTGAAGCTTTCTTT.

This clonotype has ten or more counts. The genes are TRBV10-3 and TRBJ2-1, with D maybe TRBD2 (7 bases). CDR3 size: 17 residues. V lost 0 bases and J lost 0, with 12 bases in between. Germline values: CDR1 ENHRY, CDR2 SYGVKD. This chain's CDR3 is CAISESGAGVSYNEQFF. CDR3 bases: TGTGCCATCAGTGAGTCGGGGGCGGGAGTCTCCTACAATGAGCAGTTCTTC.

Ten or more counts support this clonotype. The chain is built from TRBV6-2 or TRBV6-3 and TRBJ2-7; D uncertain. CDR3 length equals 10 residues. CDR1 and CDR2 (germline): MNHEY, SVGEGT. With 9 bases removed from V and 2 bases from J, the gap between germline ends came to 5 bases. The CDR3 reads CASTTYEQYF. In DNA form, the CDR3 reads TGTGCCAGTACAACCTACGAGCAGTACTTC.

This clonotype was counted ten times or more. V and J are TRBV5-1 and TRBJ1-2; possible D gene TRBD1, 6 bases. Looked up from germline, CDR1 is SGHRS and CDR2 is YFSETQ. The CDR3 extends over 16 amino acids. Deletions cut 0 bases from V and 2 bases from J, with 14 bases between. The CDR3 sequence is CASSLEGGFSNYGYTF. CDR3 DNA: TGCGCCAGCAGCTTGGAAGGGGGGTTCTCGAACTATGGCTACACCTTC.

This clonotype has more than one count but fewer than ten. The J gene is TRBJ2-5, the V gene TRBV15; D gene unclear. CDR1 is LNHNV and CDR2 is YYDKDF in the germline V gene (reference sequence). Trimming took off 0 bases at V and 5 bases at J, with 19 bases between the two ends. This CDR3 has 17 residues. In nucleotides, the CDR3 is TGTGCCACCAGCAGAGATCGGCAGACACCTCTCAGGGAGACCCAGTACTTC. Translated: CATSRDRQTPLRETQYF.

The CDR3, as DNA: TGTGCCAGCAGCGTGTCGTCCAGGTCGGATACGCAGTATTTT. Translated, it gives CASSVSSRSDTQYF. The chain uses TRBV9 and TRBJ2-3, with D unclear. Trimming took off 2 bases at V and 6 bases at J, with 13 bases between the two ends. This CDR3 has 14 residues. Per germline, CDR1 SGDLS and CDR2 YYNGEE.

The chain employs TRBV5-1 and TRBJ2-5, with 8 bases aligning to TRBD2. V lost 4 bases, J lost 4 bases, and 18 bases stayed unmatched. There are 18 residues in the CDR3. Looked up from germline, CDR1 is SGHRS and CDR2 is YFSETQ. This CDR3 is CASSLGGLLAALGETQYF. For the CDR3, the DNA is TGCGCCAGCAGCCTTGGGGGTTTACTAGCGGCTTTGGGAGAGACCCAGTACTTC.

The rearrangement joins TRBV19 to TRBJ1-1, with D maybe TRBD1 (5 bases). CDR3 length: 14 residues. The V and J ends lost 3 bases and 5 bases respectively, with 13 bases between them. Germline CDR1 is LNHDA and CDR2 is SQIVND (reference sequence). The CDR3 protein is CASSIIGGMTEAFF. The CDR3 nucleotides read TGTGCCAGTAGTATTATCGGGGGGATGACTGAAGCTTTCTTT.

This clonotype was recorded a few times. V is TRBV20-1 and J is TRBJ2-5; 16 nucleotides align to TRBD2. Germline V lookup: CDR1 DFQATT, CDR2 SNEGSKA (reference sequence). The CDR3 runs 16 residues. Trimming removed 6 bases from V and 5 bases from J; junction bases left unmatched: 9. The CDR3 sequence is CSAEGLAGGPWETQYF. The CDR3 nucleotides are TGCAGTGCCGAGGGACTAGCGGGGGGGCCGTGGGAGACCCAGTACTTC.